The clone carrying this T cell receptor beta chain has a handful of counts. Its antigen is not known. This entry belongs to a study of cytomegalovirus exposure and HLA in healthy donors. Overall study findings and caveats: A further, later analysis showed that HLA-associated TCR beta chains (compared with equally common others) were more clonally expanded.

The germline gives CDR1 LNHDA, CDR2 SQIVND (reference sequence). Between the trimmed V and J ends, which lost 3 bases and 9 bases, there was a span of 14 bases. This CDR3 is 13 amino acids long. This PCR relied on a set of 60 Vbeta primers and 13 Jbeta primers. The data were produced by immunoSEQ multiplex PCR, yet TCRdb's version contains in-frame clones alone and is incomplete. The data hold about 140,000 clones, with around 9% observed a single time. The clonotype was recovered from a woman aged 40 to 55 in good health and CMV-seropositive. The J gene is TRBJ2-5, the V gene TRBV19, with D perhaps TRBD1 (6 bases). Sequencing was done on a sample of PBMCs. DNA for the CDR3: TGTGCCAGTAGTATGCTACAGGGTTACCCCCAGTACTTC. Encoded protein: CASSMLQGYPQYF.